What follows describes a single T cell receptor (beta chain). The junction departs from the called germline gene at one end, perhaps through a read error. The CDR3 contains 16 residues. Looked up from germline, CDR1 is MNHEY and CDR2 is SVGAGI. This entry is derived from a study of T cell clones after liver transplantation. Turning to the study itself: TCRbeta sequencing after a pre-transplant mixed lymphocyte reaction identified graft-donor-reactive clones, later tracked in post-transplant blood. Tolerance: complete withdrawal held at least one year, liver enzymes staying within twice normal.

Here immunoSEQ multiplex PCR was the method, and the copy in TCRdb shows in-frame clones only, minus some. This sample has 45,000 to 60,000 clones, with under 85% found just once. Sequenced material: CD4+ T cells from blood, taken at the 22-month timepoint. This clonotype was sampled from a human patient who received a liver transplant. Some T cells may trace back to the graft donor. The V gene is TRBV6-5, the J gene TRBJ1-1, with D possibly TRBD1 on 5 matching bases. CDR3 DNA sequence: TGTGCCAGCAGTTACAAGGTCTCAGGCAGGGTCCTAGGGTGGGACTTT. Translation: CASSYKVSGRVLGWDF.